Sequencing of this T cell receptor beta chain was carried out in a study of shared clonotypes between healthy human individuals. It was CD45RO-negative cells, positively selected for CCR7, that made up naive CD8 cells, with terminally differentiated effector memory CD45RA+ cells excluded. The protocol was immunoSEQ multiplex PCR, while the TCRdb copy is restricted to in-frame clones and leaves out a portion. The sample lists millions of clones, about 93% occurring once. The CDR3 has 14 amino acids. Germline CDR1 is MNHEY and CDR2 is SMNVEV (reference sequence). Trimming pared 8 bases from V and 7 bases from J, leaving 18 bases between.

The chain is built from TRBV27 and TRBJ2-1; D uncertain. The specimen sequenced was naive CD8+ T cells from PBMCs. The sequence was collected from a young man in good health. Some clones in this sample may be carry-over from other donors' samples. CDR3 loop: CASGRTVGLNEQFF. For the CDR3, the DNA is TGTGCCAGCGGACGGACGGTTGGATTAAATGAGCAGTTCTTC.